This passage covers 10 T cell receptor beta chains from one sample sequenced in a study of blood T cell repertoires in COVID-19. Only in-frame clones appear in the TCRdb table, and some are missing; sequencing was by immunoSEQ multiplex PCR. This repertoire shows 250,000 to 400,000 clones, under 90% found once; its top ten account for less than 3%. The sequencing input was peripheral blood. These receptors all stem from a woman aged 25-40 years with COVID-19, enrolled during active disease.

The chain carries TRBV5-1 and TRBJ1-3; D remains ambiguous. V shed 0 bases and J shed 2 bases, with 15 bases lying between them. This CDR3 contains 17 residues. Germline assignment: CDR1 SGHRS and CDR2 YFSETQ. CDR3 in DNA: TGCGCCAGCAGCTTGGGGGTGGGCAAGAATACTGGAAACACCATATATTTT. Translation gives CASSLGVGKNTGNTIYF.

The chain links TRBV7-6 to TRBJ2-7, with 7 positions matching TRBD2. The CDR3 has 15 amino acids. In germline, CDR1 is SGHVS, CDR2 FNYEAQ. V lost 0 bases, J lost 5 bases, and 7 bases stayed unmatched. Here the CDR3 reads CASSLAGGESHEQYF. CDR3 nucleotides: TGTGCCAGCAGCTTAGCGGGGGGGGAATCCCACGAGCAGTACTTC. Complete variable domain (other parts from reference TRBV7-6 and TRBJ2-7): GAGVSQSPRYKVTKRGQDVALRCDPISGHVSLYWYRQALGQGPEFLTYFNYEAQQDKSGLPNDRFSAERPEGSISTLTIQRTEQRDSAMYRCASSLAGGESHEQYFGPGTRLTVT.

CDR3 region: CASRPGADTEAFF. In DNA, the CDR3 is TGTGCCAGCAGACCAGGGGCAGACACTGAAGCTTTCTTT. The rearrangement uses TRBV5-6 and TRBJ1-1; D perhaps matches TRBD1 (6 bases). Germline CDR1 is SGHDT and CDR2 is YYEEEE. V lost 5 bases and J lost 3, with 11 bases in between. This CDR3 contains 13 residues. The full variable domain, completed using reference TRBV5-6 and TRBJ1-1, is DAGVTQSPTHLIKTRGQQVTLRCSPKSGHDTVSWYQQALGQGPQFIFQYYEEEERQRGNFPDRFSGHQFPNYSSELNVNALLLGDSALYLCASRPGADTEAFFGQGTRLTVV.

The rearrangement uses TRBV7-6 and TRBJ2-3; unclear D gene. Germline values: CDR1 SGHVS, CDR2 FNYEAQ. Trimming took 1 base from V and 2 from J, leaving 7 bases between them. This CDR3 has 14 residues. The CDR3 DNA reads TGTGCCAGCAGCTTAGGCGGCGTCACAGATACGCAGTATTTT. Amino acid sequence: CASSLGGVTDTQYF.

CDR3 DNA sequence: TGTGCCAGCAGGGGAGGGACCGTCGGCTACACCTTC. Translated, it gives CASRGGTVGYTF. The rearrangement uses TRBV28 and TRBJ1-2; D possibly corresponds to TRBD1 (5 bases). CDR3 size: 12 residues. The V and J ends lost 6 bases and 8 bases respectively, with 13 bases between them. In germline, CDR1 is MDHEN, CDR2 SYDVKM.

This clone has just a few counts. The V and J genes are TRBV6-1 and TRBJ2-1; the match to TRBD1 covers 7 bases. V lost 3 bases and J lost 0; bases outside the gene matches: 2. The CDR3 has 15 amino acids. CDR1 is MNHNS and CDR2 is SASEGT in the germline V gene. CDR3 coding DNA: TGTGCCAGCAGTGAGAACAGGGGCTCCTACAATGAGCAGTTCTTC. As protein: CASSENRGSYNEQFF.

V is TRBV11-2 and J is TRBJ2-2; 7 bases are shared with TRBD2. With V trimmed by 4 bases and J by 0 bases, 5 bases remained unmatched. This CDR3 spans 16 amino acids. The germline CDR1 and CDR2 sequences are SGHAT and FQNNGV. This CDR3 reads CASSYGDYTNTGELFF. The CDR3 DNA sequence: TGTGCCAGCAGCTACGGGGACTACACGAACACCGGGGAGCTGTTTTTT.

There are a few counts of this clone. CDR3: CASGWSRSYEQYF. The CDR3 DNA is TGTGCCAGCGGTTGGTCCAGATCCTACGAGCAGTACTTC. This chain links TRBV27 with TRBJ2-7; D gene ambiguous. Germline V lookup: CDR1 MNHEY, CDR2 SMNVEV (reference sequence). Trimming shortened V by 8 bases and J by 1 base, and 12 bases separated the two germline ends. This CDR3 spans 13 amino acids.

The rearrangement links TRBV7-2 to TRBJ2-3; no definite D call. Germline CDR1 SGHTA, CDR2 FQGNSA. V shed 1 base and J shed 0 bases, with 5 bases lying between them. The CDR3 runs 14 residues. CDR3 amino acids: CASSLVQSTDTQYF. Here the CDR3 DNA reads TGTGCCAGCAGCTTAGTACAGAGCACAGATACGCAGTATTTT. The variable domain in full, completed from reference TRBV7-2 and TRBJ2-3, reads GAGVSQSPSNKVTEKGKDVELRCDPISGHTALYWYRQSLGQGLEFLIYFQGNSAPDKSGLPSDRFSAERTGGSVSTLTIQRTQQEDSAVYLCASSLVQSTDTQYFGPGTRLTVL.

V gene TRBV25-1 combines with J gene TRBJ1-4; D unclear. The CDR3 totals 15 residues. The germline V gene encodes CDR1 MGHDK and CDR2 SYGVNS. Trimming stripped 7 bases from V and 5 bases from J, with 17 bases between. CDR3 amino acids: CASTSFGVPNEKLFF. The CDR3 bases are TGTGCCAGCACGAGCTTCGGGGTACCCAATGAAAAACTGTTTTTT.